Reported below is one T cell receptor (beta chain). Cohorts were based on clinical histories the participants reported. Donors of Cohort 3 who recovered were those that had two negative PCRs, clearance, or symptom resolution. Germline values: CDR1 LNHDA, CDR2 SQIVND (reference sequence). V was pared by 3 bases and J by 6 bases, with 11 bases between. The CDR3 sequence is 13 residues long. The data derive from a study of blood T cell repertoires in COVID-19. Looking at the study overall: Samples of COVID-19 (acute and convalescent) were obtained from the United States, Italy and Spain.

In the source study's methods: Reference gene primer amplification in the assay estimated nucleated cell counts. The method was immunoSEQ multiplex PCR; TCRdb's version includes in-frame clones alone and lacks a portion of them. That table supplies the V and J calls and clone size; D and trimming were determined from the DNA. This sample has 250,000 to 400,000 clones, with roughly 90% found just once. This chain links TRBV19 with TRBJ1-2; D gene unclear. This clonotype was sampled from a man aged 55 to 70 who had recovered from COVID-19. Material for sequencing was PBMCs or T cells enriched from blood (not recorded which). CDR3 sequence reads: CASSMRGKDGYTF. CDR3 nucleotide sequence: TGTGCCAGTAGTATGCGGGGTAAGGATGGCTACACCTTC.